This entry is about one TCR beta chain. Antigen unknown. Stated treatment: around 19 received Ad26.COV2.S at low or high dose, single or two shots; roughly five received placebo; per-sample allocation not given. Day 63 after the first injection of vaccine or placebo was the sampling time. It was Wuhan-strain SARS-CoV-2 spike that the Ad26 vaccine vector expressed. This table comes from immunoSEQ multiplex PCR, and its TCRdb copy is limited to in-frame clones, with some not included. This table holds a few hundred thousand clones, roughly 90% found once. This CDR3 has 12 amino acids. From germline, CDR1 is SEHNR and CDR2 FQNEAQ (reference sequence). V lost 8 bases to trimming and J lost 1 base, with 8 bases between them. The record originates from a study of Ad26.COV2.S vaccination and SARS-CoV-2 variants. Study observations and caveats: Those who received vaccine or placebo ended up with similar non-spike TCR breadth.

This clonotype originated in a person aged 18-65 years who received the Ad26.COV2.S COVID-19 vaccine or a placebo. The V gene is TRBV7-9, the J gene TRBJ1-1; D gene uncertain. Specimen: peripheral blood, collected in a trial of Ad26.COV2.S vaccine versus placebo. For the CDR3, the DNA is TGTGCCAGCCACCAAGGGAACACTGAAGCTTTCTTT. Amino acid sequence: CASHQGNTEAFF.